This TCR beta chain was identified during a study of human T cells and chemical hapten exposure (dated by TCRdb to the early 2020s). About the full investigation: For sensitization, 2% DPC in acetone was applied to a roughly 2 cm by roughly 2 cm area of upper inner arm skin. This study followed changes in the peripheral blood TCR repertoire in vivo during primary and secondary sensitization of alopecia patients to the hapten diphenylcyclopropenone (DPC). Blood was sampled from patients pre-sensitization (week 0) and at 2, 6 and about 24 weeks after DPC sensitization. The patient cohort, mostly female, included alopecia areata with under or over 50% scalp involvement, alopecia totalis and alopecia universalis. Twenty-nine alopecia patients provided blood for TCR sequencing at one to four time points (pre-sensitization, 2, 6 and 24 weeks). Throughout the study period of around 24 weeks, patients also received therapeutic DPC doses to the scalp every week. Libraries were pooled for sequencing, and variation in per-sample TCR yields was attributed mainly to small differences in library volumes within the pool. From each blood RNA sample, both TCR alpha and TCR beta chains were sequenced. Patch tests used Finn chambers with 0.01% DPC on the upper back, scored after 6 days by International Contact Dermatitis Research Group standards. Findings and caveats that apply to the study as a whole: After repeated subsampling, the strength of the expansion versus patch-test correlation and the threshold at which it became significant changed. Patch test score correlated positively with the number of PT1 expanded TCRs, reaching significance at thresholds 8, 16 and 32 but not at 4. The number of TCRs above 1 in 1000 frequency did not change with DPC sensitization; there was no evidence of global repertoire structure alterations. Because all patients had alopecia, a presumed autoimmune disease, the immune response of the patients might differ from that of healthy individuals. Expanded TCRs formed significantly more large CDR3 similarity clusters than pre-sensitization or healthy control sets, consistent with antigen-driven responses.

The time point label of this sample denotes: pre-sensitization, week 0. Taken with the paper, the label for treatment or condition translates to: therapeutic diphenylcyclopropenone sensitization with weekly scalp DPC. Total RNA was isolated from unfractionated whole blood collected in Tempus Blood RNA tubes. Blood at each patch-test visit was drawn before the patch test was applied. Patients were considered eligible if aged 18 to 70, diagnosed with alopecia and deemed suitable for DPC therapy, and patients were excluded if pregnant. This clonotype was counted many times. No cognate antigen has been identified for it. No much larger clonotype is one base removed from it; base qualities were not supplied. CDR1 is given as SGHKS and CDR2 as YYEKEE, both from the germline V gene (reference sequence). V is cut by 0 bases and J by 10 bases, and the space between the germline ends is 22 bases. The CDR3 numbers 16 residues from cysteine through phenylalanine. Just the 48-base CDR3 DNA is kept, in frame starting at base 1.

Library method: RACE. The sequencer listed for this sample is NextSeq 500. Library preparation attached unique molecular identifiers to individual cDNA molecules for quantitative, reproducible TCR counting. Per the authors' processing: Samples had a median of approximately 93,000 TCRs, with a range from about 23,224 to 750,000. V, J and CDR3 annotation of the TCR reads was performed with the Decombinator software suite. For PS versus PT1 abundance plots, all samples were subsampled to the same number of TCRs (28,000). TCRs were defined as expanded if absent before sensitization and observed at least eight times at the 2-week time point. The raw public reads went through TCRdb reprocessing: fastp at Q25, MiXCR clone calling, in-frame beta chains kept. Rows matching on CDR3 protein sequence are summarized as one entry with the most common DNA and genes. These V and J calls originate from TCRdb's pipeline instead of the authors' own analysis. The sample table records some 36,000 distinct CDR3 sequences; about a tenth of these occur just once. In total, the top ten clones hold 27% of the sample.

The V gene is TRBV5-5 and the J gene is TRBJ1-1; the D gene is unclear. This TCR was recovered from a man aged 50 to 59 with alopecia areata. Some clones in this sample may be carry-over from other donors' samples. Sample: whole blood, taken in connection with sensitization to the hapten diphenylcyclopropenone (DPC). This receptor has the CDR3 CASSLDISATAFLAFF. The nucleotide sequence reads as follows: TGTGCCAGCAGCTTGGATATTTCCGCGACGGCCTTTTTAGCTTTCTTT.